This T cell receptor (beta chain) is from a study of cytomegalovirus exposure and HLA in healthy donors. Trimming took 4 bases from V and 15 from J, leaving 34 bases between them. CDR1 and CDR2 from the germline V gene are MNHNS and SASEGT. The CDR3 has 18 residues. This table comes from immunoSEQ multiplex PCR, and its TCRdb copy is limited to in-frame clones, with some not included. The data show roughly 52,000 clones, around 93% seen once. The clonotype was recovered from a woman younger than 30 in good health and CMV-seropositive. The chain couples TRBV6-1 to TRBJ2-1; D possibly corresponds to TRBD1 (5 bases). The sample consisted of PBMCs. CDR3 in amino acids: CASSVNRPTAVTSRGSFF. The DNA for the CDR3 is TGTGCCAGCAGTGTAAACCGACCGACAGCAGTGACGTCCCGTGGGTCGTTCTTC.